Listed below are T cell receptor beta chains from one sample, sequenced in a study of blood T cell repertoires in COVID-19. Data came from immunoSEQ multiplex PCR; TCRdb stores just in-frame clones and leaves some out. The sample consists of more than 20,000 clones, roughly four fifths of them appearing once. Sequencing used peripheral blood. Receptors originate from a human donor in a cohort sampled during active or convalescent COVID-19. CDR3s include the opening cysteine and the closing phenylalanine or tryptophan. A D gene is named only where the DNA matches it firmly. The size field is filled for only some rows; it gives once, few, many or a size class.

abundance: NA
d_gene: TRBD1
v_gene: TRBV28
j_gene: TRBJ1-5
CDR3aa: CASRLRTGRIARHYQPQHF
CDR3nt: TGTGCCAGCCGTCTCAGGACAGGACGGATCGCTCGCCACTATCAGCCCCAGCATTTT

abundance: NA
d_gene: NA
v_gene: TRBV5-6
j_gene: TRBJ2-7
CDR3aa: CASTWRNEQYF
CDR3nt: TGTGCCAGCACCTGGAGGAACGAGCAGTACTTC

abundance: NA
d_gene: NA
v_gene: TRBV27
j_gene: TRBJ2-2
CDR3aa: CASAPLGGELFF
CDR3nt: TGTGCCAGCGCCCCTCTAGGAGGGGAGCTGTTTTTT

abundance: NA
d_gene: TRBD1
v_gene: TRBV28
j_gene: TRBJ1-1
CDR3aa: CASSLGTGGKAFF
CDR3nt: TGTGCCAGCAGTTTAGGGACAGGGGGAAAAGCTTTCTTT

abundance: NA
d_gene: TRBD1
v_gene: TRBV18
j_gene: TRBJ2-1
CDR3aa: CASSRDREVNEQFF
CDR3nt: TGTGCCAGCTCACGGGACAGGGAGGTGAATGAGCAGTTCTTC

abundance: once
d_gene: NA
v_gene: TRBV12-5
j_gene: TRBJ2-1
CDR3aa: CASGSRLEQFF
CDR3nt: TGTGCTAGTGGTTCCCGACTTGAGCAGTTCTTC

abundance: medium-sized
d_gene: TRBD1
v_gene: TRBV2
j_gene: TRBJ1-1
CDR3aa: CASSRGTGGGENTEAFF
CDR3nt: TGTGCCAGCAGTAGAGGGACAGGGGGCGGTGAGAACACTGAAGCTTTCTTT

abundance: NA
d_gene: NA
v_gene: TRBV12-3/TRBV12-4
j_gene: TRBJ1-5
CDR3aa: CASSQTEDQPQHF
CDR3nt: TGTGCCAGCAGTCAAACGGAGGATCAGCCCCAGCATTTT

abundance: NA
d_gene: NA
v_gene: TRBV6-4
j_gene: TRBJ1-2
CDR3aa: CASSDRRKGPLGGYTF
CDR3nt: TGTGCCAGCAGTGACCGCCGGAAGGGGCCTCTGGGGGGCTACACCTTC

abundance: NA
d_gene: TRBD1
v_gene: TRBV3-1/TRBV3-2
j_gene: TRBJ1-6
CDR3aa: CASSQDRDRYNSPLHF
CDR3nt: TGTGCCAGCAGCCAAGATCGGGACAGGTATAATTCACCCCTCCACTTT

abundance: NA
d_gene: TRBD2
v_gene: TRBV5-4
j_gene: TRBJ2-3
CDR3aa: CASSSQREEADTQYF
CDR3nt: TGTGCCAGCAGCTCTCAGCGGGAGGAGGCAGATACGCAGTATTTT

abundance: NA
d_gene: TRBD2
v_gene: TRBV27
j_gene: TRBJ2-3
CDR3aa: CASSLFGLAGALSTDTQYF
CDR3nt: TGTGCCAGCAGTTTATTCGGACTAGCGGGGGCTCTTAGCACAGATACGCAGTATTTT

abundance: NA
d_gene: NA
v_gene: TRBV7-9
j_gene: TRBJ2-5
CDR3aa: CASSFYYQETQYF
CDR3nt: TGTGCCAGCAGCTTTTATTATCAAGAGACCCAGTACTTC

abundance: NA
d_gene: TRBD1
v_gene: TRBV2
j_gene: TRBJ1-1
CDR3aa: CASTKRDRGTEAFF
CDR3nt: TGTGCCAGCACGAAACGGGACAGGGGGACTGAAGCTTTCTTT

abundance: NA
d_gene: NA
v_gene: TRBV15
j_gene: TRBJ2-1
CDR3aa: CATSPDSNYNEQFF
CDR3nt: TGTGCCACCAGCCCAGACTCCAACTACAATGAGCAGTTCTTC

abundance: NA
d_gene: NA
v_gene: TRBV24-1
j_gene: TRBJ2-3
CDR3aa: CATRGSLTDTQYF
CDR3nt: TGTGCCACCAGGGGCTCCCTTACAGATACGCAGTATTTT

abundance: once
d_gene: TRBD1
v_gene: TRBV3-1/TRBV3-2
j_gene: TRBJ1-1
CDR3aa: CASSQESRDRGEDTEAFF
CDR3nt: TGTGCCAGCAGCCAAGAGTCCCGGGACAGGGGAGAGGACACTGAAGCTTTCTTT

abundance: NA
d_gene: NA
v_gene: TRBV28
j_gene: TRBJ1-2
CDR3aa: CASSLGGASYGYTF
CDR3nt: TGTGCCAGCAGTTTAGGGGGGGCCTCCTATGGCTACACCTTC

abundance: NA
d_gene: NA
v_gene: TRBV27
j_gene: TRBJ1-2
CDR3aa: CASSLSQMAYGYGYTF
CDR3nt: TGTGCCAGCAGTTTATCACAGATGGCTTATGGCTATGGCTACACCTTC

abundance: once
d_gene: NA
v_gene: TRBV11-2
j_gene: TRBJ2-7
CDR3aa: CASSLDRHSTYEQYF
CDR3nt: TGTGCCAGCAGCTTAGATAGGCACAGCACTTACGAGCAGTACTTC

abundance: NA
d_gene: NA
v_gene: TRBV27
j_gene: TRBJ2-4
CDR3aa: CASSLSLTENIQYF
CDR3nt: TGTGCCAGCAGCCTTTCCCTGACAGAAAACATTCAGTACTTC

abundance: NA
d_gene: NA
v_gene: TRBV24-1
j_gene: TRBJ1-2
CDR3aa: CATSDLSNYGYTF
CDR3nt: TGTGCCACCAGTGATTTGAGCAACTATGGCTACACCTTC

abundance: NA
d_gene: TRBD2
v_gene: TRBV25-1
j_gene: TRBJ2-7
CDR3aa: CASSPSGSSYEQYF
CDR3nt: TGTGCCAGCAGTCCAAGCGGGAGCTCCTACGAGCAGTACTTC

abundance: medium-sized
d_gene: TRBD1
v_gene: TRBV27
j_gene: TRBJ1-2
CDR3aa: CASSRGQGAHYGYTF
CDR3nt: TGTGCCAGCAGTCGGGGACAGGGGGCTCACTATGGCTACACCTTC

abundance: NA
d_gene: NA
v_gene: TRBV28
j_gene: TRBJ2-6
CDR3aa: CASSSLTAGANVLTF
CDR3nt: TGTGCCAGCAGTTCCCTGACAGCTGGGGCCAACGTCCTGACTTTC

abundance: NA
d_gene: NA
v_gene: TRBV3-1/TRBV3-2
j_gene: TRBJ1-3
CDR3aa: CASIPRGGNTIYF
CDR3nt: TGTGCCAGCATCCCCCGAGGGGGAAACACCATATATTTT

abundance: NA
d_gene: TRBD1
v_gene: TRBV20-1
j_gene: TRBJ2-7
CDR3aa: CSARDRVEQYF
CDR3nt: TGCAGTGCTCGGGACAGGGTAGAGCAGTACTTC

abundance: NA
d_gene: TRBD1
v_gene: TRBV27
j_gene: TRBJ1-3
CDR3aa: CASSLKDRGNTIYF
CDR3nt: TGTGCCAGCAGTTTAAAGGACAGGGGAAACACCATATATTTT

abundance: NA
d_gene: TRBD1
v_gene: TRBV9
j_gene: TRBJ2-5
CDR3aa: CASSKGGPIRETQYF
CDR3nt: TGTGCCAGCAGCAAAGGGGGCCCGATCCGCGAGACCCAGTACTTC

abundance: NA
d_gene: NA
v_gene: TRBV5-1
j_gene: TRBJ1-2
CDR3aa: CASSLSQTITPYGYTF
CDR3nt: TGCGCCAGCAGCTTGTCGCAGACTATAACACCATATGGCTACACCTTC

abundance: NA
d_gene: TRBD2
v_gene: TRBV28
j_gene: TRBJ2-7
CDR3aa: CASSFPTSGSYEQYF
CDR3nt: TGTGCCAGCAGTTTCCCGACTAGCGGATCCTACGAGCAGTACTTC

abundance: NA
d_gene: NA
v_gene: TRBV29-1
j_gene: TRBJ1-3
CDR3aa: CSVVGQLGNTIYF
CDR3nt: TGCAGCGTTGTTGGACAGTTGGGAAACACCATATATTTT